This is a list of T cell receptor beta chains from one sample in a study of cytomegalovirus exposure and HLA in healthy donors. Clones were read by immunoSEQ multiplex PCR, and TCRdb kept only the in-frame ones, dropping some. Of fewer than 150,000 clones listed, 70% to 75% are singletons. The sequenced material came from PBMCs. The receptor set was obtained from a human donor in good health. The CDR3 runs from the conserved cysteine through the conserved F or W. The D gene is left open where the match is weak. Part of the rows lack a size; the others show once, few, many or a class for expanded clones.

D gene: NA
J gene: TRBJ1-3
V gene: TRBV6-1
clone size: NA
CDR3 protein: CASSRSGNTIYF
CDR3 DNA: TGTGCCAGCAGTCGTTCGGGAAACACCATATATTTT

D gene: TRBD1
J gene: TRBJ1-5
V gene: TRBV6-5
clone size: NA
CDR3 protein: CASKPGQGLQPQHF
CDR3 DNA: TGTGCCAGTAAACCGGGACAGGGGCTTCAGCCCCAGCATTTT

D gene: NA
J gene: TRBJ1-4
V gene: TRBV13
clone size: NA
CDR3 protein: CASSLGPTGSRELFF
CDR3 DNA: TGTGCCAGCAGCTTAGGCCCCACAGGGTCCCGAGAACTGTTTTTT

D gene: TRBD2
J gene: TRBJ2-4
V gene: TRBV7-9
clone size: NA
CDR3 protein: CASSLDEREGQEGVNIQYF
CDR3 DNA: TGTGCCAGCAGCTTAGACGAGCGGGAGGGCCAGGAGGGGGTAAACATTCAGTACTTC

D gene: NA
J gene: TRBJ1-6
V gene: TRBV6-6
clone size: NA
CDR3 protein: CASTLGMGQNSPLHF
CDR3 DNA: TGTGCCAGCACCCTAGGGATGGGGCAGAATTCACCCCTCCACTTT

D gene: NA
J gene: TRBJ2-2
V gene: TRBV4-1
clone size: NA
CDR3 protein: CASSQPVTGELFF
CDR3 DNA: TGCGCCAGCAGCCAGCCGGTCACCGGGGAGCTGTTTTTT

D gene: NA
J gene: TRBJ2-6
V gene: TRBV5-1
clone size: NA
CDR3 protein: CASSLGGSGANVLTF
CDR3 DNA: TGCGCCAGCAGCTTAGGGGGATCTGGGGCCAACGTCCTGACTTTC

D gene: NA
J gene: TRBJ1-1
V gene: TRBV29-1
clone size: few
CDR3 protein: CSVEIDSMNTEAFF
CDR3 DNA: TGCAGCGTTGAAATAGACAGCATGAACACTGAAGCTTTCTTT

D gene: NA
J gene: TRBJ2-7
V gene: TRBV2
clone size: NA
CDR3 protein: CASSLGIGYEQYF
CDR3 DNA: TGTGCCAGCAGCCTAGGAATCGGCTACGAGCAGTACTTC

D gene: TRBD1
J gene: TRBJ1-2
V gene: TRBV27
clone size: once
CDR3 protein: CASSFQGANYGYTF
CDR3 DNA: TGTGCCAGCAGTTTCCAGGGGGCTAACTATGGCTACACCTTC

D gene: TRBD1
J gene: TRBJ2-1
V gene: TRBV10-3
clone size: NA
CDR3 protein: CAIRNSRDSYNEQFF
CDR3 DNA: TGTGCCATCAGGAACTCCCGGGACAGTTACAATGAGCAGTTCTTC

D gene: NA
J gene: TRBJ1-2
V gene: TRBV5-1
clone size: once
CDR3 protein: CASSLALRDGYTF
CDR3 DNA: TGCGCCAGCAGCTTGGCCCTCCGGGATGGCTACACCTTC

D gene: TRBD1
J gene: TRBJ1-4
V gene: TRBV2
clone size: NA
CDR3 protein: CASSAGTGMENEKLFF
CDR3 DNA: TGTGCCAGCAGCGCCGGGACAGGGATGGAAAATGAAAAACTGTTTTTT

D gene: NA
J gene: TRBJ2-1
V gene: TRBV15
clone size: NA
CDR3 protein: CATSYPPPGNEQFF
CDR3 DNA: TGTGCCACCAGTTATCCCCCGCCGGGGAATGAGCAGTTCTTC

D gene: NA
J gene: TRBJ2-7
V gene: TRBV10-3
clone size: few
CDR3 protein: CAISEIGLEQYF
CDR3 DNA: TGTGCCATCAGTGAGATTGGGCTTGAGCAGTACTTC

D gene: NA
J gene: TRBJ2-5
V gene: TRBV2
clone size: NA
CDR3 protein: CASTVQETQYF
CDR3 DNA: TGTGCCAGCACGGTCCAAGAGACCCAGTACTTC

D gene: TRBD1
J gene: TRBJ1-5
V gene: TRBV10-3
clone size: few
CDR3 protein: CAIGTGPDSNQPQHF
CDR3 DNA: TGTGCCATCGGGACAGGACCTGATAGCAATCAGCCCCAGCATTTT

D gene: NA
J gene: TRBJ2-2
V gene: TRBV7-8
clone size: NA
CDR3 protein: CASSTERGWRAGELFF
CDR3 DNA: TGTGCCAGCAGCACTGAACGGGGGTGGAGGGCCGGGGAGCTGTTTTTT

D gene: NA
J gene: TRBJ2-1
V gene: TRBV2
clone size: few
CDR3 protein: CASKAYSGSAEQFF
CDR3 DNA: TGTGCCAGCAAGGCCTATTCGGGTTCGGCAGAGCAGTTCTTC

D gene: NA
J gene: TRBJ2-3
V gene: TRBV11-3
clone size: NA
CDR3 protein: CASSLTADTQYF
CDR3 DNA: TGTGCCAGCAGCTTGACAGCAGATACGCAGTATTTT

D gene: NA
J gene: TRBJ1-1
V gene: TRBV5-4
clone size: NA
CDR3 protein: CASSFGGAGTEAFF
CDR3 DNA: TGTGCCAGCAGCTTTGGAGGGGCCGGCACTGAAGCTTTCTTT

D gene: NA
J gene: TRBJ2-3
V gene: TRBV7-7
clone size: NA
CDR3 protein: CASSLGVGGSTDTQYF
CDR3 DNA: TGTGCTAGCAGCTTAGGAGTAGGGGGAAGCACAGATACGCAGTATTTT

D gene: TRBD1
J gene: TRBJ2-2
V gene: TRBV6-5
clone size: NA
CDR3 protein: CASSGGQGPTGELFF
CDR3 DNA: TGTGCCAGTTCGGGGGGACAGGGGCCCACCGGGGAGCTGTTTTTT

D gene: TRBD1
J gene: TRBJ1-2
V gene: TRBV6-1
clone size: NA
CDR3 protein: CASKGQGAYGYTF
CDR3 DNA: TGTGCCAGCAAAGGACAGGGGGCCTATGGCTACACCTTC

D gene: TRBD2
J gene: TRBJ2-1
V gene: TRBV11-2
clone size: NA
CDR3 protein: CASSLSPFRGAGDNEQFF
CDR3 DNA: TGTGCCAGCAGCTTAAGTCCTTTCCGGGGAGCGGGGGACAATGAGCAGTTCTTC

D gene: NA
J gene: TRBJ1-2
V gene: TRBV30
clone size: NA
CDR3 protein: CVMVRAGYGYTF
CDR3 DNA: TGTGTAATGGTCAGGGCTGGATATGGCTACACCTTC

D gene: NA
J gene: TRBJ1-5
V gene: TRBV6-5
clone size: NA
CDR3 protein: CASNKGDNQPQHF
CDR3 DNA: TGTGCCAGCAATAAAGGAGACAATCAGCCCCAGCATTTT

D gene: NA
J gene: TRBJ2-5
V gene: TRBV5-1
clone size: NA
CDR3 protein: CASSLASSETQYF
CDR3 DNA: TGCGCCAGCAGCTTGGCTTCTTCAGAGACCCAGTACTTC

D gene: NA
J gene: TRBJ2-6
V gene: TRBV4-1
clone size: once
CDR3 protein: CASSQLGQALSGANVLTF
CDR3 DNA: TGCGCCAGCAGCCAATTGGGACAAGCCCTCTCTGGGGCCAACGTCCTGACTTTC

D gene: NA
J gene: TRBJ2-3
V gene: TRBV27
clone size: once
CDR3 protein: CASSLGWDTSTDTQYF
CDR3 DNA: TGTGCCAGCAGTTTGGGGTGGGACACCTCCACAGATACGCAGTATTTT

D gene: TRBD2
J gene: TRBJ2-1
V gene: TRBV6-1
clone size: NA
CDR3 protein: CASRSGGVNNEQFF
CDR3 DNA: TGTGCCAGCAGGAGCGGGGGGGTTAACAATGAGCAGTTCTTC

D gene: TRBD2
J gene: TRBJ2-7
V gene: TRBV5-1
clone size: NA
CDR3 protein: CASSPGLVGVAYEQYF
CDR3 DNA: TGCGCCAGCAGCCCCGGACTAGTGGGGGTAGCCTACGAGCAGTACTTC

D gene: TRBD1
J gene: TRBJ2-1
V gene: TRBV2
clone size: NA
CDR3 protein: CASRQTGTYNEQFF
CDR3 DNA: TGTGCCAGCCGCCAGACAGGGACCTACAATGAGCAGTTCTTC

D gene: NA
J gene: TRBJ2-7
V gene: TRBV11-2
clone size: NA
CDR3 protein: CASSLSPGYEQYF
CDR3 DNA: TGTGCCAGCAGCTTAAGCCCGGGCTACGAGCAGTACTTC

D gene: TRBD2
J gene: TRBJ2-1
V gene: TRBV6-5
clone size: NA
CDR3 protein: CASSPLAGDLNEQFF
CDR3 DNA: TGTGCCAGCAGCCCACTAGCGGGAGATCTCAATGAGCAGTTCTTC

D gene: TRBD1
J gene: TRBJ2-2
V gene: TRBV9
clone size: NA
CDR3 protein: CASTLSAGTGYTGELFF
CDR3 DNA: TGTGCCAGCACCCTATCAGCCGGGACAGGTTACACCGGGGAGCTGTTTTTT

D gene: NA
J gene: TRBJ2-7
V gene: TRBV5-6
clone size: NA
CDR3 protein: CASSPILRSDYEQYF
CDR3 DNA: TGTGCCAGCAGTCCCATTTTGCGGAGTGATTACGAGCAGTACTTC

D gene: TRBD1
J gene: TRBJ1-5
V gene: TRBV28
clone size: NA
CDR3 protein: CASSLINQGAGQPQHF
CDR3 DNA: TGTGCCAGCAGTTTAATAAATCAGGGGGCAGGTCAGCCCCAGCATTTT

D gene: NA
J gene: TRBJ1-1
V gene: TRBV6-1
clone size: NA
CDR3 protein: CASNGRVNTEAFF
CDR3 DNA: TGTGCCAGCAACGGGAGGGTGAACACTGAAGCTTTCTTT

D gene: TRBD1
J gene: TRBJ1-4
V gene: TRBV6-1
clone size: NA
CDR3 protein: CASSDPGQGWANEKLFF
CDR3 DNA: TGTGCCAGCAGTGATCCGGGACAGGGGTGGGCTAATGAAAAACTGTTTTTT

D gene: TRBD1
J gene: TRBJ1-2
V gene: TRBV28
clone size: NA
CDR3 protein: CASSPTGGRISPYGYTF
CDR3 DNA: TGTGCCAGCAGTCCGACAGGGGGCCGCATCTCCCCCTATGGCTACACCTTC

D gene: TRBD2
J gene: TRBJ2-2
V gene: TRBV6-5
clone size: NA
CDR3 protein: CASSSDAGANTGELFF
CDR3 DNA: TGTGCCAGCAGTTCAGACGCGGGGGCGAACACCGGGGAGCTGTTTTTT

D gene: TRBD1
J gene: TRBJ2-1
V gene: TRBV18
clone size: NA
CDR3 protein: CASSPTDRVGSNEQFF
CDR3 DNA: TGTGCCAGCTCCCCTACTGACAGGGTGGGATCCAATGAGCAGTTCTTC

D gene: NA
J gene: TRBJ1-3
V gene: TRBV4-1
clone size: NA
CDR3 protein: CASSQDERLSSGNTIYF
CDR3 DNA: TGCGCCAGCAGCCAAGATGAGAGGTTATCCTCTGGAAACACCATATATTTT

D gene: NA
J gene: TRBJ2-2
V gene: TRBV9
clone size: few
CDR3 protein: CASSASTNTGELFF
CDR3 DNA: TGTGCCAGCAGCGCTAGCACCAACACCGGGGAGCTGTTTTTT

D gene: NA
J gene: TRBJ1-2
V gene: TRBV28
clone size: NA
CDR3 protein: CASSLRGKRAGGYTF
CDR3 DNA: TGTGCCAGCAGTTTAAGAGGGAAGAGGGCGGGGGGCTACACCTTC

D gene: NA
J gene: TRBJ2-7
V gene: TRBV2
clone size: NA
CDR3 protein: CAGKGRVYEQYF
CDR3 DNA: TGTGCCGGAAAGGGCAGGGTCTACGAGCAGTACTTC

D gene: TRBD1
J gene: TRBJ1-5
V gene: TRBV7-2
clone size: NA
CDR3 protein: CASSLETGGGQPQHF
CDR3 DNA: TGTGCCAGCAGCTTAGAGACAGGGGGCGGTCAGCCCCAGCATTTT

D gene: NA
J gene: TRBJ1-6
V gene: TRBV5-1
clone size: once
CDR3 protein: CASSSRDIGSPLHF
CDR3 DNA: TGCGCCAGCAGCTCCAGAGACATTGGTTCACCCCTCCACTTT

D gene: TRBD1
J gene: TRBJ2-7
V gene: TRBV6-1
clone size: NA
CDR3 protein: CASREDRIYEQYF
CDR3 DNA: TGTGCCAGCAGGGAGGACAGGATCTACGAGCAGTACTTC

D gene: TRBD1
J gene: TRBJ1-1
V gene: TRBV6-1
clone size: few
CDR3 protein: CASSITGGVSSEAFF
CDR3 DNA: TGTGCCAGCAGTATAACAGGGGGGGTAAGCTCTGAAGCTTTCTTT

D gene: NA
J gene: TRBJ2-7
V gene: TRBV9
clone size: few
CDR3 protein: CASSVRAAAVDYEQYF
CDR3 DNA: TGTGCCAGCAGCGTACGCGCAGCGGCGGTAGATTACGAGCAGTACTTC